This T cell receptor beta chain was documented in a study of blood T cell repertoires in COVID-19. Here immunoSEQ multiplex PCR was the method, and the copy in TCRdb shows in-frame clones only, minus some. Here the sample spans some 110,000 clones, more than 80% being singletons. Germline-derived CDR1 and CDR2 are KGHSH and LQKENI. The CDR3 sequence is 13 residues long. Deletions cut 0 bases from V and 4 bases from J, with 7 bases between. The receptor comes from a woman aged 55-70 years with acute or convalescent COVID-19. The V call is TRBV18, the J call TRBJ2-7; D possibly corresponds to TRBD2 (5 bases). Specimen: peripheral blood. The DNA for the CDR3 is TGTGCCAGCTCACCACCGGGAGCATACGAGCAGTACTTC. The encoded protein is CASSPPGAYEQYF.